The source of this TCR beta chain is a study of T cell repertoires in ileal Crohn's disease. About the research overall: Operated complications were stricturing disease (roughly 61%) and penetrating disease (roughly 39%). Study findings and constraints: Within the first postoperative year, endoscopy came at median roughly 7.3 months.

Time point noted: neoterminal ileum biopsy at postoperative endoscopy, about 6 months after surgery. Clones were read by immunoSEQ multiplex PCR, and TCRdb kept only the in-frame ones, dropping some. The data show approximately 11,000 clones, with roughly 72% seen just once and approximately 8% held by the top ten. The CDR3 is 15 residues long. The ends lost 5 bases at V and 3 bases at J; junction bases unmatched: 9. From germline, CDR1 is MNHEY and CDR2 SMNVEV (reference sequence). Comments on this clone: Its antigen remains unknown.

This chain joins TRBV27 and TRBJ1-2, with 7 bases that match TRBD1. Sequenced material: ileal tissue. The sequence derives from an adult with Crohn's disease. The CDR3 is CASSPLTGTHYGYTF. Here the CDR3 DNA reads TGTGCCAGCAGTCCGCTGACAGGGACCCACTATGGCTACACCTTC.